This T cell receptor beta chain was recovered during a study of T cell changes during pregnancy in multiple sclerosis. Trimming took 3 bases from V and 5 from J, leaving 14 bases between them. The CDR3 has 14 residues. The germline CDR1 and CDR2 sequences are SGDLS and YYNGEE. Produced via immunoSEQ multiplex PCR; TCRdb's table is partial and in-frame only. The sample has roughly 80,000 clones, just over 90% seen once; the top ten hold around 2.3%. This clone came up once. The source was peripheral blood, collected in the second trimester of pregnancy. The TCR was taken from a female donor with multiple sclerosis, enrolled in a pregnancy study. The gene calls are TRBV9 and TRBJ1-2; maybe TRBD1 (6 bases). The CDR3 loop is CASSAVGQSYGYTF. For the CDR3, the DNA is TGTGCCAGCAGCGCCGTCGGACAGAGTTATGGCTACACCTTC.